This paragraph reports one TCR beta chain. This CDR3 has 13 residues. With 6 bases removed from V and 10 bases from J, the gap between germline ends came to 15 bases. CDR1 MDHEN and CDR2 SYDVKM come from the germline V gene. This sample is drawn from a study of blood T cells in healthy people across ages. The donors, aged roughly 6 to 90, were healthy Caucasians from Russia. With a J-beta primer mix and a sample-barcoded 5' primer, a second PCR ran roughly 6 to 11 cycles. Each CDR3 protein gets one entry after TCRdb re-called the 5' RACE reads with MiXCR. The repertoire holds more than 1,400,000 distinct CDR3 sequences, roughly 40% seen once, with approximately 7.9% in the top ten.

The origin of this receptor is a woman in her late teens or twenties in good health. Input material: blood. This chain connects TRBV28 to TRBJ2-2; D tentatively fits TRBD1 or TRBD2 (5 bases each). The CDR3 DNA sequence: TGTGCCAGCAGAGCGCAGGGTCGGGAGGAGCTGTTTTTT. Its protein product is CASRAQGREELFF.